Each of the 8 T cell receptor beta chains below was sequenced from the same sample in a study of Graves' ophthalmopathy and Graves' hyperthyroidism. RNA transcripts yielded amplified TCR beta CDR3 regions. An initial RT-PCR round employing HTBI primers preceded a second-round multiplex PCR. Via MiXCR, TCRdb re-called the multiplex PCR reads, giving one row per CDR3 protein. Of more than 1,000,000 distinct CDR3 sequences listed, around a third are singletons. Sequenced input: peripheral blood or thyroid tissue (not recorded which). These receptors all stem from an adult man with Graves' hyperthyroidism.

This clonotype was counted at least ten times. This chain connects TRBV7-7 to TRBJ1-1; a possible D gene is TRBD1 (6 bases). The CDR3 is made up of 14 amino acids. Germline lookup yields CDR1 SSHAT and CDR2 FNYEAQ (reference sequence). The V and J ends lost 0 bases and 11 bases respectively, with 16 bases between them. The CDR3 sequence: CASSLARKGGNAFF. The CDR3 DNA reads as TGTGCCAGCAGCTTAGCGAGGAAGGGGGGGAACGCTTTCTTT.

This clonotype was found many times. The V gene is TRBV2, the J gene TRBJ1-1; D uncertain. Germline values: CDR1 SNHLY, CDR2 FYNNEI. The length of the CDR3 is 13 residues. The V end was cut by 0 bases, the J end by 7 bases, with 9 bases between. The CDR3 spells CASSEALSGEAFF. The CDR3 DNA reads TGTGCCAGCAGTGAAGCGCTTTCAGGTGAAGCTTTCTTT.

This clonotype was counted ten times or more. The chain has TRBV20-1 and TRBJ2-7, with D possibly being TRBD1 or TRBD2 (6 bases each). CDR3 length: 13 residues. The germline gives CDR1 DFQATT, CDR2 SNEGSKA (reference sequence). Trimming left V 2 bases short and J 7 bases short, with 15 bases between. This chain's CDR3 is CSARLGGPREQYF. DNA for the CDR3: TGCAGTGCTAGACTTGGGGGGCCGCGGGAGCAGTACTTC.

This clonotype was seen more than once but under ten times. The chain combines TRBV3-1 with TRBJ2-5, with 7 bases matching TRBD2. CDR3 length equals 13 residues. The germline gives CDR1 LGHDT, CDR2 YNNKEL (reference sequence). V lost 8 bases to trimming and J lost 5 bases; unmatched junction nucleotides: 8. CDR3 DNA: TGTGCCAGCCTCGGGACTAAGGACGAGACCCAGTACTTC. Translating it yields CASLGTKDETQYF.

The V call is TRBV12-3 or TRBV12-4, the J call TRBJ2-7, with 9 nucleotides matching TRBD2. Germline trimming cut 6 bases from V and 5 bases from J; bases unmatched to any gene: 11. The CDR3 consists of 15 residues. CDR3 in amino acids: CASSGTLAGLDEQYF. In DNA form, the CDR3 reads TGTGCCAGCAGCGGAACTCTAGCGGGATTAGACGAGCAGTACTTC.

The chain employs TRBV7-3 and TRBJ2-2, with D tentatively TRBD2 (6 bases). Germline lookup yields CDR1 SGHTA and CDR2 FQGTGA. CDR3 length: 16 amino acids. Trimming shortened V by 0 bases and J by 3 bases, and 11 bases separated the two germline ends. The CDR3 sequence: CASSLTGREDTGELFF. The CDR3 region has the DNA TGTGCCAGCAGCTTAACGGGCAGGGAGGACACCGGGGAGCTGTTTTTT.

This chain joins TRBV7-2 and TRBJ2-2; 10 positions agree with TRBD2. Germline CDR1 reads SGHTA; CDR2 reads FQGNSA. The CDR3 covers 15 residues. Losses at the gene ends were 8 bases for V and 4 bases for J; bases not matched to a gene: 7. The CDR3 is CASLRLAGGTGELFF. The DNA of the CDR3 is TGTGCCAGCTTGCGACTAGCGGGTGGCACCGGGGAGCTGTTTTTT.

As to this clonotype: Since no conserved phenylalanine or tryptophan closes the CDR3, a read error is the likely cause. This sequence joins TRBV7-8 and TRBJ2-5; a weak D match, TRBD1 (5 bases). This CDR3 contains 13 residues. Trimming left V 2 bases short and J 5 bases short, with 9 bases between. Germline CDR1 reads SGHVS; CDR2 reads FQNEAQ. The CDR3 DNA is TGTGCCAGCAGCTTAAGTCAGGGCGAGACCCAGTACCTC. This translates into CASSLSQGETQYL.